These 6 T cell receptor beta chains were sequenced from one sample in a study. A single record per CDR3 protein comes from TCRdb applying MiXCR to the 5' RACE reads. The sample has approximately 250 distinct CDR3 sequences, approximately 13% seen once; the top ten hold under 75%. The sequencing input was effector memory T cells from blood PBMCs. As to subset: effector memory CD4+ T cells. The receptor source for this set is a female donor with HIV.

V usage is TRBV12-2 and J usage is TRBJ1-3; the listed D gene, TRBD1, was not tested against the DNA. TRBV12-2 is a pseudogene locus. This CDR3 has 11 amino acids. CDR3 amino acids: CASRQRQGEIF. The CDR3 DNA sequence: TGTGCAAGTCGCCAGCGACAGGGGGAAATATTT.

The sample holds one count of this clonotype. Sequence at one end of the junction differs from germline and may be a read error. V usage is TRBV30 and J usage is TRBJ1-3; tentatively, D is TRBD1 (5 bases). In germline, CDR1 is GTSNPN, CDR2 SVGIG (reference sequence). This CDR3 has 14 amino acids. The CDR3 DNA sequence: TGTGCCTGGAGTAGAGACAGATCTGGAAACGCCATATATTTT. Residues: CAWSRDRSGNAIYF.

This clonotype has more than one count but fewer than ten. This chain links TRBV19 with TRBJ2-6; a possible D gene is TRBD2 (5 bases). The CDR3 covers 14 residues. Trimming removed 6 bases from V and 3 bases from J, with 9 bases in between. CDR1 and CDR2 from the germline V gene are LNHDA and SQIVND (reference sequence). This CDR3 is CASRRENGANVLTF. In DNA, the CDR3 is TGTGCCAGTAGGAGGGAGAATGGGGCCAACGTCCTGACTTTC.

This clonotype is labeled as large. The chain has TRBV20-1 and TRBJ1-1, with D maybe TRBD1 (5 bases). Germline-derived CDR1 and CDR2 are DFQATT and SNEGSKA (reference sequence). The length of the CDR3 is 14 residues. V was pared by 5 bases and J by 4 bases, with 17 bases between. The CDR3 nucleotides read TGCAGTGCTCCCCTTCCGGGGGTAGTCACTGAAGCTTTCTTT. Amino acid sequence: CSAPLPGVVTEAFF.

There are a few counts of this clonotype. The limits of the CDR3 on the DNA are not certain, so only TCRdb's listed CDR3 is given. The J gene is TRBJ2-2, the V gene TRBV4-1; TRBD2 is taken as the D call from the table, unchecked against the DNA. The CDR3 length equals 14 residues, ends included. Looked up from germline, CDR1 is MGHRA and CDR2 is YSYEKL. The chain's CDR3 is CANSRGRTPGSCFF.

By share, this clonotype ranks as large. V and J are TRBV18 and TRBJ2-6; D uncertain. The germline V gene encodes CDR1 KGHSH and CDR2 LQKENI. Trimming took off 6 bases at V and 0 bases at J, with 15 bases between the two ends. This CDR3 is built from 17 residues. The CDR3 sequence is CASSPLGPFSGANVLTF. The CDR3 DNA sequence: TGTGCCAGCTCCCCCCTCGGACCGTTCTCTGGGGCCAACGTCCTGACTTTC.